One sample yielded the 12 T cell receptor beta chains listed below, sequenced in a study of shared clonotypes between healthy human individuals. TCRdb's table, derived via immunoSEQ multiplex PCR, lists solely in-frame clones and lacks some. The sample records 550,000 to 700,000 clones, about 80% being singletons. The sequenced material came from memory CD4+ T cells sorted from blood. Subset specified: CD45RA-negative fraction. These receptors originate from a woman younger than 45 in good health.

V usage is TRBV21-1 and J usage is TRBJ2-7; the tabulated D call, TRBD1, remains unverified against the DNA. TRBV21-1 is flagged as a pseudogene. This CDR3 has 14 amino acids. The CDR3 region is CASTNPPVAHEQYF. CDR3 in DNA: TGTGCCAGCACCAATCCCCCCGTGGCCCACGAGCAGTACTTC.

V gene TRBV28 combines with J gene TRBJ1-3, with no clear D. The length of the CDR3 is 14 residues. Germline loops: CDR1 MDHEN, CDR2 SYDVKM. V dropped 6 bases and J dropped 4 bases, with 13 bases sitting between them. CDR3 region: CASRSPISGNTIYF. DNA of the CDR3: TGTGCCAGCAGGAGCCCCATATCGGGAAACACCATATATTTT.

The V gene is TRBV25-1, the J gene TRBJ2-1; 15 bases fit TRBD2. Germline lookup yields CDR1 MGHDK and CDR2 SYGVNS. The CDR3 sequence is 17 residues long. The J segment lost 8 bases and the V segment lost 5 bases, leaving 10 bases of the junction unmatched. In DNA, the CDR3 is TGTGCCAGCAGTCCCAGGACTAGCGGGAGGGCGTTTGATGAGCAGTTCTTC. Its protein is CASSPRTSGRAFDEQFF.

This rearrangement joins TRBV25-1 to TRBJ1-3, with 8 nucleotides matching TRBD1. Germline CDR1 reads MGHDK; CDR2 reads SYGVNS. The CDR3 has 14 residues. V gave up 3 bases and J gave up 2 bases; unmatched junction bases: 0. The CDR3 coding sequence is TGTGCCAGCAGTGACAGGGGGCCTGGAAACACCATATATTTT. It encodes CASSDRGPGNTIYF.

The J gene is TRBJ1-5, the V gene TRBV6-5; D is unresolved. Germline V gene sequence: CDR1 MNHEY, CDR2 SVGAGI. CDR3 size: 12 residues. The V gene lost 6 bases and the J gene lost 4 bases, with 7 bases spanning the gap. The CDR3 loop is CASSRGNQPQHF. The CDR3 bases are TGTGCCAGCAGCCGGGGAAATCAGCCCCAGCATTTT.

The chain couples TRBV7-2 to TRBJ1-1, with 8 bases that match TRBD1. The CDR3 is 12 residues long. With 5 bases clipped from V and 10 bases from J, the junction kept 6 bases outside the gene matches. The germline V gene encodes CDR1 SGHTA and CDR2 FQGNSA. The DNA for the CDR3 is TGTGCCAGCAGCCGGGACAGGCTCGTAGCTTTCTTT. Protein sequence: CASSRDRLVAFF.

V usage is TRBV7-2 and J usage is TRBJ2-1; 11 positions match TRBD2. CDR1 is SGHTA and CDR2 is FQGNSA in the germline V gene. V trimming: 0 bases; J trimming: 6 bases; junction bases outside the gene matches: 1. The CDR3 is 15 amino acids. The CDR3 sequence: CASSLALAGGNEQFF. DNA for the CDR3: TGTGCCAGCAGCTTAGCGCTAGCGGGGGGCAATGAGCAGTTCTTC.

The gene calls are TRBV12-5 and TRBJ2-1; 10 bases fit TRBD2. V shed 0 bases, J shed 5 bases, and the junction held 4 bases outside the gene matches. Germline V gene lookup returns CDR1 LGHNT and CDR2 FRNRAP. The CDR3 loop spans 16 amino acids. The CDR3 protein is CASGLVPSGSNNEQFF. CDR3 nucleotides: TGTGCTAGTGGTTTGGTACCTAGCGGGAGTAACAATGAGCAGTTCTTC.

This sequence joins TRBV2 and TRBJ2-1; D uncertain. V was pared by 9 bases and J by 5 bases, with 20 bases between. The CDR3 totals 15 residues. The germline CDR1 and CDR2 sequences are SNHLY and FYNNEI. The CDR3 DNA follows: TGTGCCAGATGGAATGTACCGGAGCTTCACAATGAGCAGTTCTTC. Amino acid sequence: CARWNVPELHNEQFF.

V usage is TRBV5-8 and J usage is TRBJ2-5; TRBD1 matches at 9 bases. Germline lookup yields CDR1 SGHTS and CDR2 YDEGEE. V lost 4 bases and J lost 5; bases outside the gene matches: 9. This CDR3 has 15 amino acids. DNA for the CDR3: TGTGCCAGCAGCCCCGGACAGGGACAGGGCGAGACCCAGTACTTC. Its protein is CASSPGQGQGETQYF.

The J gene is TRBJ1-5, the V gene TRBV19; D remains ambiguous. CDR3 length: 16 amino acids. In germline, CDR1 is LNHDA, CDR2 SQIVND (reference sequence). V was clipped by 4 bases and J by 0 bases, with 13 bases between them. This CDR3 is CASSKGSLYSNQPQHF. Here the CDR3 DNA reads TGTGCCAGTAGTAAGGGCAGCCTCTATAGCAATCAGCCCCAGCATTTT. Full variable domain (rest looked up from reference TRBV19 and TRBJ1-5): DGGITQSPKYLFRKEGQNVTLSCEQNLNHDAMYWYRQDPGQGLRLIYYSQIVNDFQKGDIAEGYSVSREKKESFPLTVTSAQKNPTAFYLCASSKGSLYSNQPQHFGDGTRLSIL.

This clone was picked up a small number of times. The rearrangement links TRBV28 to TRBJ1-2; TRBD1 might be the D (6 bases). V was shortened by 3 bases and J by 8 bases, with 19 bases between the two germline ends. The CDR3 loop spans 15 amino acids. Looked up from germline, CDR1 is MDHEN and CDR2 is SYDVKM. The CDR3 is CASSFQDRREGGYTF. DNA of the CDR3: TGTGCCAGCAGTTTCCAAGACAGGAGGGAAGGGGGCTACACCTTC.